The 22 T cell receptor beta chains below all came from one sample that was sequenced in a study of CD8 T cells in Susac syndrome. Reverse transcription used roughly 0.5 to 1 ug RNA and random hexamers. TCRdb recomputed calls from the immunoSEQ multiplex PCR reads with MiXCR, one row per CDR3 protein. The data contain about 180,000 distinct CDR3 sequences, around 94% of them seen just once; the ten biggest clones take up 0.09% to 0.1%. The specimen sequenced was CD4+ T cells from PBMCs. These receptors were taken from a human donor with Susac syndrome.

The V and J genes are TRBV29-1 and TRBJ1-5; no definite D call. CDR3 length: 12 amino acids. V lost 3 bases and J 9 bases, leaving 12 bases between the germline ends. The germline V gene has CDR1 SQVTM and CDR2 ANQGSEA. The CDR3 DNA sequence: TGCAGCGTTGAGGCCCCGGGGATGCCCCAGCATTTT. This codes for CSVEAPGMPQHF.

This clonotype appeared a single time. This rearrangement joins TRBV29-1 to TRBJ2-1; no reliable D call. The CDR3 totals 14 residues. Germline lookup yields CDR1 SQVTM and CDR2 ANQGSEA. Trimming took 2 bases from V and 2 from J, leaving 10 bases between them. CDR3: CSVEHSLTYNEQFF. Written as DNA, the CDR3 is TGCAGCGTTGAACACAGCCTCACCTACAATGAGCAGTTCTTC.

The chain carries TRBV4-3 and TRBJ2-7; D gene unclear. Trimming took off 1 base at V and 2 bases at J, with 12 bases between the two ends. Germline lookup yields CDR1 LGHNA and CDR2 YSLEER. The CDR3 extends over 15 amino acids. The CDR3 bases are TGCGCCAGCAGCCAAGTGATGGCTCCAACCTACGAGCAGTACTTC. Protein product: CASSQVMAPTYEQYF.

The gene calls are TRBV13 and TRBJ2-3; 7 bases are shared with TRBD2. CDR3 size: 17 residues. The V gene end was trimmed by 5 bases and the J gene end by 7 bases; junction bases not matched to a gene: 18. Per the germline V gene, CDR1 is PRHDT and CDR2 is FYEKMQ (reference sequence). CDR3 DNA: TGTGCCAGCAGCAAACGCAAAAGGCAGGGAGGGCGAAATACGCAGTATTTT. It encodes CASSKRKRQGGRNTQYF.

This rearrangement joins TRBV29-1 to TRBJ1-3; D unclear. The length of the CDR3 is 13 residues. The germline CDR1 and CDR2 sequences are SQVTM and ANQGSEA. V lost 1 base and J lost 0, with 4 bases in between. The CDR3 protein is CSVEGDSGNTIYF. The DNA of the CDR3 is TGCAGCGTTGAAGGAGACTCTGGAAACACCATATATTTT.

This sequence joins TRBV30 and TRBJ1-1, with D unresolved. Trimming removed 2 bases at V and 3 bases at J, with 10 bases between. Germline CDR1 is GTSNPN and CDR2 is SVGIG (reference sequence). The CDR3 has 13 residues. The DNA for the CDR3 is TGTGCCTGGAGTAAGGGCGGGGACACTGAAGCTTTCTTT. This encodes CAWSKGGDTEAFF. Based on the CDR3 plus reference TRBV30 and TRBJ1-1, the full variable domain is SQTIHQWPATLVQPVGSPLSLECTVEGTSNPNLYWYRQAAGRGLQLLFYSVGIGQISSEVPQNLSASRPQDRQFILSSKKLLLSDSGFYLCAWSKGGDTEAFFGQGTRLTVV.

This chain connects TRBV20-1 to TRBJ2-7; tentative D call: TRBD2 (6 bases). V was shortened by 1 base and J by 2 bases, with 12 bases between the two germline ends. CDR1 and CDR2 (germline): DFQATT, SNEGSKA (reference sequence). This CDR3 is built from 14 residues. CDR3 DNA: TGCAGTGCTAGAGGTATACGGGGGACCTACGAGCAGTACTTC. This gives the protein CSARGIRGTYEQYF.

This clonotype has only a few counts. The chain combines TRBV11-1 with TRBJ2-4, with no clear D. The CDR3 length is 11 residues. Per the germline V gene, CDR1 is SGHAT and CDR2 is FQDESV (reference sequence). V was shortened by 1 base and J by 6 bases, with 1 base between the two germline ends. The CDR3 region has the DNA TGTGCCAGCAGCTTAGGAAACATTCAGTACTTC. Its protein product is CASSLGNIQYF.

The J gene is TRBJ1-1, the V gene TRBV29-1; D gene uncertain. V lost 5 bases, J lost 5 bases, and 9 bases lay in between. This CDR3 has 11 residues. Germline V gene data show CDR1 as SQVTM and CDR2 as ANQGSEA. Here the CDR3 DNA reads TGCAGCGTTTATTCCGAAACTGAAGCTTTCTTT. Translated: CSVYSETEAFF.

The DNA of the CDR3 is TGTGCCAGCAGCTTAACCAAGGGACTAGCGGCCGACAATGAGCAGTTCTTC. Translating gives CASSLTKGLAADNEQFF. The rearrangement joins TRBV7-9 to TRBJ2-1, with 11 bases fitting TRBD2. V lost 2 bases, J lost 5 bases, and 8 bases stayed unmatched. Germline assignment: CDR1 SEHNR and CDR2 FQNEAQ (reference sequence). The CDR3 has 17 amino acids.

The chain joins TRBV7-9 to TRBJ1-6; 9 positions agree with TRBD1. This CDR3 comprises 16 residues. CDR1 SEHNR and CDR2 FQNEAQ come from the germline V gene (reference sequence). The V gene end was trimmed by 4 bases and the J gene end by 5 bases; junction bases not matched to a gene: 6. This chain's CDR3 is CASSSNGQGNNSPLHF. The CDR3 DNA is TGTGCCAGCAGCTCCAATGGACAGGGGAATAATTCACCCCTCCACTTT.

The V and J genes are TRBV6-6 and TRBJ2-1; TRBD2 agrees at 8 bases. Germline V gene sequence: CDR1 MNHNY, CDR2 SVGAGI (reference sequence). CDR3 length: 13 amino acids. V shed 6 bases and J 5 bases; nucleotides not matched to a gene: 3. The CDR3 is CASRGSGDNEQFF. The CDR3 bases are TGTGCCAGCAGAGGTAGCGGGGACAATGAGCAGTTCTTC.

The gene calls are TRBV18 and TRBJ1-1; no clear D. The CDR3 sequence is 13 residues long. Germline V lookup: CDR1 KGHSH, CDR2 LQKENI. V dropped 5 bases and J dropped 0 bases, with 7 bases sitting between them. Here the CDR3 DNA reads TGTGCCAGCTCATCGGACGTGAACACTGAAGCTTTCTTT. It translates to CASSSDVNTEAFF.

The chain couples TRBV13 to TRBJ1-2, with 9 bases lining up with TRBD1. The CDR3 sequence is 16 residues long. Germline V gene lookup returns CDR1 PRHDT and CDR2 FYEKMQ (reference sequence). J lost 3 bases, V lost 4 bases, and 9 bases had no gene match. The CDR3 loop reads CASSSGTTGGDYGYTF. CDR3 DNA: TGTGCCAGCAGCTCAGGGACGACAGGGGGGGACTATGGCTACACCTTC.

The chain joins TRBV30 to TRBJ1-1; D is unresolved. V lost 1 base and J lost 7, with 7 bases in between. Per germline, CDR1 GTSNPN and CDR2 SVGIG (reference sequence). The CDR3 length is 11 residues. The CDR3: CAWSAKLEAFF. The DNA for the CDR3 is TGTGCCTGGAGTGCCAAGCTTGAAGCTTTCTTT. The full variable domain, with the rest looked up from reference TRBV30 and TRBJ1-1, is SQTIHQWPATLVQPVGSPLSLECTVEGTSNPNLYWYRQAAGRGLQLLFYSVGIGQISSEVPQNLSASRPQDRQFILSSKKLLLSDSGFYLCAWSAKLEAFFGQGTRLTVV.

The chain joins TRBV4-3 to TRBJ1-2, with D tentatively TRBD1 (6 bases). Trimming removed 0 bases at V and 3 bases at J, with 8 bases between. Germline CDR1 LGHNA, CDR2 YSLEER. The CDR3 is made up of 14 amino acids. CDR3 sequence (DNA): TGCGCCAGCAGCCAAGATAAGGGGGACTATGGCTACACCTTC. Residues: CASSQDKGDYGYTF.

The chain joins TRBV4-2 to TRBJ1-5; maybe TRBD1 (6 bases). The V end lost 1 base, the J end lost 7 bases, and 14 bases lay between the germline ends. The length of the CDR3 is 15 residues. CDR1 is LGHNA and CDR2 is YNFKEQ in the germline V gene. CDR3 nucleotide sequence: TGTGCCAGCAGCCAAGTGGGGGCAGGAGGGCAGCCCCAGCATTTT. Residues: CASSQVGAGGQPQHF.

The chain carries TRBV15 and TRBJ2-1, with D possibly matching TRBD2 (5 bases). The CDR3 spans 11 residues. Trimming removed 4 bases at V and 15 bases at J, with 13 bases between. CDR1 is LNHNV and CDR2 is YYDKDF in the germline V gene (reference sequence). CDR3: CATSTGLHPFF. CDR3 in DNA: TGTGCCACCAGCACCGGACTCCATCCGTTCTTC. Full variable domain (rest looked up from reference TRBV15 and TRBJ2-1): DAMVIQNPRYQVTQFGKPVTLSCSQTLNHNVMYWYQQKSSQAPKLLFHYYDKDFNNEADTPDNFQSRRPNTSFCFLDIRSPGLGDTAMYLCATSTGLHPFFGPGTRLTVL.

The chain combines TRBV12-3 or TRBV12-4 with TRBJ1-3; no clear D. The CDR3 covers 14 residues. V lost 8 bases, J lost 0 bases, and 11 bases lay in between. Written as DNA, the CDR3 is TGTGCCAGCGCTACTGGCGACTCTGGAAACACCATATATTTT. This sequence encodes CASATGDSGNTIYF.

This sequence joins TRBV5-1 and TRBJ2-7; D is ambiguous. Germline-derived CDR1 and CDR2 are SGHRS and YFSETQ. There are 11 residues in the CDR3. V lost 2 bases to trimming and J lost 5 bases, with 5 bases between them. For the CDR3, the DNA is TGCGCCAGCAGCTTTGTGAACGAGCAGTACTTC. This sequence encodes CASSFVNEQYF.

The V call is TRBV14, the J call TRBJ1-1; D not resolved. Germline CDR1 is SGHDN and CDR2 is FVKESK. The ends were cut back, 1 base at V and 4 bases at J, with 19 bases in the middle. This CDR3 comprises 17 residues. The DNA of the CDR3 is TGTGCCAGCAGCCAAGGGTATAGAGGAGGAGTTGGCACTGAAGCTTTCTTT. As protein: CASSQGYRGGVGTEAFF.

The chain has TRBV9 and TRBJ2-1, with 8 bases fitting TRBD2. This CDR3 has 19 residues. The germline CDR1 and CDR2 sequences are SGDLS and YYNGEE. V trimming: 4 bases; J trimming: 0 bases; junction bases outside the gene matches: 15. For the CDR3, the DNA is TGTGCCAGCAGCCCCTCGTGGCTAGCGGGTCCCAGCTCCTACAATGAGCAGTTCTTC. Its translation is CASSPSWLAGPSSYNEQFF.